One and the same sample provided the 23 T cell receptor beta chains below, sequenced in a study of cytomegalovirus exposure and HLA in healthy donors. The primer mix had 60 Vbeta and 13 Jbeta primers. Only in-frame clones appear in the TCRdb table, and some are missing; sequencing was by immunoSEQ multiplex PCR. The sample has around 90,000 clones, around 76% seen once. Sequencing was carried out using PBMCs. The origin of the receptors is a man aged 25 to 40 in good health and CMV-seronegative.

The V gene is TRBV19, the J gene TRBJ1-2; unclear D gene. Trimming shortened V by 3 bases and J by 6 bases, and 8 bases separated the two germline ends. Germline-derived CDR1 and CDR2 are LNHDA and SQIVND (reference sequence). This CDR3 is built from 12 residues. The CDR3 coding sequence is TGTGCCAGTAGTATCAGTGCAGATGGCTACACCTTC. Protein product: CASSISADGYTF. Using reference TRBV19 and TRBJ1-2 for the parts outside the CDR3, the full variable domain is DGGITQSPKYLFRKEGQNVTLSCEQNLNHDAMYWYRQDPGQGLRLIYYSQIVNDFQKGDIAEGYSVSREKKESFPLTVTSAQKNPTAFYLCASSISADGYTFGSGTRLTVV.

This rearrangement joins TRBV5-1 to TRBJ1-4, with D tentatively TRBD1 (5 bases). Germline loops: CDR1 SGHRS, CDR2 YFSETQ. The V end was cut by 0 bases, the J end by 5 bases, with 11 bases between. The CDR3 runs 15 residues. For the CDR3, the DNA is TGCGCCAGCAGCTTGGCACTGGGGCAAAATGAAAAACTGTTTTTT. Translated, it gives CASSLALGQNEKLFF. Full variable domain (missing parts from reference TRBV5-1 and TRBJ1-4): KAGVTQTPRYLIKTRGQQVTLSCSPISGHRSVSWYQQTPGQGLQFLFEYFSETQRNKGNFPGRFSGRQFSNSRSEMNVSTLELGDSALYLCASSLALGQNEKLFFGSGTQLSVL.

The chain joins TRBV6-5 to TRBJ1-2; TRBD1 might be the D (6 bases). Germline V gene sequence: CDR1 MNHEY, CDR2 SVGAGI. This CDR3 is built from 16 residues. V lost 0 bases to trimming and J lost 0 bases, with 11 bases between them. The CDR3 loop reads CASSYSGTSSNYGYTF. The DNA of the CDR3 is TGTGCCAGCAGTTACTCCGGGACAAGTTCTAACTATGGCTACACCTTC.

DNA of the CDR3: TGTGCCAGCAGCCGATTCCTGGACAGCGACATGAACACTGAAGCTTTCTTT. This encodes CASSRFLDSDMNTEAFF. This chain uses TRBV7-6 with TRBJ1-1; tentative D call: TRBD1 (6 bases). Deletions cut 5 bases from V and 0 bases from J, with 19 bases between. This CDR3 contains 17 residues. The germline V gene has CDR1 SGHVS and CDR2 FNYEAQ.

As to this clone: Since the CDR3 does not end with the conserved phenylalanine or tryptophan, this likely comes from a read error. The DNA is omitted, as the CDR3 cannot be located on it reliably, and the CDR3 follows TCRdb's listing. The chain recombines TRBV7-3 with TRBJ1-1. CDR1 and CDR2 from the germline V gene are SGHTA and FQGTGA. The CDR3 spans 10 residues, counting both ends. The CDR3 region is CASSLKGGVI.

CDR3 DNA sequence: TGTGCCAGCAGCTCCCCCGGGACAGGGCAAGCCTACGAGCAGTACTTC. This encodes CASSSPGTGQAYEQYF. This chain connects TRBV11-2 to TRBJ2-7, with 9 bases matching TRBD1. This CDR3 region has 16 residues. The V segment lost 4 bases and the J segment 2 bases; nucleotides outside the gene matches: 9. Germline V gene sequence: CDR1 SGHAT, CDR2 FQNNGV.

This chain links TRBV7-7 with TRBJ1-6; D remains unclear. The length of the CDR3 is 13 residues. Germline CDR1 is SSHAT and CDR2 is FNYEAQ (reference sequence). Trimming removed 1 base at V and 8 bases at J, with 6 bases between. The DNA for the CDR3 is TGTGCCAGCAGCTTAGTCGGGGATTCACCCCTCCACTTT. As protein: CASSLVGDSPLHF.

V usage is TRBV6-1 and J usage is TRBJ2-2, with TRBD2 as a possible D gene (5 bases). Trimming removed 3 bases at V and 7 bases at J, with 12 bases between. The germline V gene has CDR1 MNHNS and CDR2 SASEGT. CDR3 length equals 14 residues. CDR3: CASSERASIGELFF. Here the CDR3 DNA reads TGTGCCAGCAGTGAGAGGGCTAGCATCGGGGAGCTGTTTTTT.

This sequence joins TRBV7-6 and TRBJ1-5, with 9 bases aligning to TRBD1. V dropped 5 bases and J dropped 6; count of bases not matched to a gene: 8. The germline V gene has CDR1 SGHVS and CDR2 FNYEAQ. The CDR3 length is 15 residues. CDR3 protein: CASSPQGASGQPQHF. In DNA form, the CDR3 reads TGTGCCAGCAGCCCACAGGGGGCGTCCGGTCAGCCCCAGCATTTT. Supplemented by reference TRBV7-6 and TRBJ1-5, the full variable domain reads GAGVSQSPRYKVTKRGQDVALRCDPISGHVSLYWYRQALGQGPEFLTYFNYEAQQDKSGLPNDRFSAERPEGSISTLTIQRTEQRDSAMYRCASSPQGASGQPQHFGDGTRLSIL.

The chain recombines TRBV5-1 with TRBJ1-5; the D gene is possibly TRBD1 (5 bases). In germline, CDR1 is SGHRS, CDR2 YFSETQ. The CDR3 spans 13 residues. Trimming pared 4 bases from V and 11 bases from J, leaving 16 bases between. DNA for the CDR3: TGCGCCAGCAGCACTGGGGTAGGGGCGGCCCAGCATTTT. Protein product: CASSTGVGAAQHF.

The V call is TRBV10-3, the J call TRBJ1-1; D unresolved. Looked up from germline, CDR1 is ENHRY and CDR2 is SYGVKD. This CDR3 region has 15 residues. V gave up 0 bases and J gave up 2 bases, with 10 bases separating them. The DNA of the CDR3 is TGTGCCATCAGTGAGTCGGGGAGATCAAACACTGAAGCTTTCTTT. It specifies CAISESGRSNTEAFF.

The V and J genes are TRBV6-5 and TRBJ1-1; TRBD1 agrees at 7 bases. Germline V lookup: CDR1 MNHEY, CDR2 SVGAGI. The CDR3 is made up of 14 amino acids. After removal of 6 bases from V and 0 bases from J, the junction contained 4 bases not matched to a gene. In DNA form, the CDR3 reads TGTGCCAGCAGGGACAGGAGGATGAACACTGAAGCTTTCTTT. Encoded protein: CASRDRRMNTEAFF.

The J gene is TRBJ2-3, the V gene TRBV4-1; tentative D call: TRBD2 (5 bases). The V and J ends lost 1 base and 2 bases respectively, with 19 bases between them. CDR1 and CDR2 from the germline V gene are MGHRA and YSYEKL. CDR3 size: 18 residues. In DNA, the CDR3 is TGCGCCAGCAGCCAAGCGGCACCGGACTTCCCCCTCACAGATACGCAGTATTTT. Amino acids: CASSQAAPDFPLTDTQYF.

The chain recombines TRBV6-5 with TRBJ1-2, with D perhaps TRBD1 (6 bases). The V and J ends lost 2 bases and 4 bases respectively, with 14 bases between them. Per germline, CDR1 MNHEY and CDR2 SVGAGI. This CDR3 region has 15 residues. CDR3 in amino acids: CASSYRDTGSYGYTF. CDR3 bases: TGTGCCAGCAGTTACCGGGACACAGGTTCCTATGGCTACACCTTC.

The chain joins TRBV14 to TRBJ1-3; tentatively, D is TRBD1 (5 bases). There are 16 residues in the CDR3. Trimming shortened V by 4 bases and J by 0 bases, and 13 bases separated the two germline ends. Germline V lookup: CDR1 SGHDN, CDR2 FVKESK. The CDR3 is CASSRGTVSSGNTIYF. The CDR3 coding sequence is TGTGCCAGCAGCCGAGGGACTGTAAGCTCTGGAAACACCATATATTTT.

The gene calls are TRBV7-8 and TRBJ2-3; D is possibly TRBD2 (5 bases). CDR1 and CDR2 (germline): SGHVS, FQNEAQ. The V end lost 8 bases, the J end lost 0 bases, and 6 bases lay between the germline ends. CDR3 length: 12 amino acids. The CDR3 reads CASRGSTDTQYF. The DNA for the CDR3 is TGTGCCAGCCGGGGAAGCACAGATACGCAGTATTTT.

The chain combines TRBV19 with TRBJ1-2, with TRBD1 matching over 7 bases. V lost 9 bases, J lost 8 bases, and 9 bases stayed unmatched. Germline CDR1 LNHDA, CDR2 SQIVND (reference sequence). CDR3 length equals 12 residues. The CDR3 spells CASHRGEGGYTF. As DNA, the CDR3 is TGTGCCAGCCACAGGGGCGAGGGGGGCTACACCTTC.

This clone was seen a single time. CDR3 sequence reads: CATRTGWKLFF. As DNA, the CDR3 is TGTGCCACCCGGACAGGGTGGAAACTGTTTTTT. The V call is TRBV25-1, the J call TRBJ1-4; 8 bases align to TRBD1. Germline loops: CDR1 MGHDK, CDR2 SYGVNS. The CDR3 is 11 residues long. The ends lost 10 bases at V and 11 bases at J; junction bases unmatched: 6.

CDR3 protein: CASSSDRANSYEQYF. In nucleotides, the CDR3 is TGTGCCAGCAGTTCCGACAGGGCGAACTCCTACGAGCAGTACTTC. The genes are TRBV27 and TRBJ2-7; 7 nucleotides match TRBD1. CDR1 is MNHEY, CDR2 SMNVEV, per germline (reference sequence). With 4 bases clipped from V and 0 bases from J, the junction kept 6 bases outside the gene matches. The CDR3 is made up of 15 amino acids.

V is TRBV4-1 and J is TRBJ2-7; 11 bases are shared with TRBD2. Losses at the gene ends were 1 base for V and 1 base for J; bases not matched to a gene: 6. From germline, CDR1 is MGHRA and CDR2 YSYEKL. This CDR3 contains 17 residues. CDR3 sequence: CASSQVLAGGGSYEQYV. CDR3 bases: TGCGCCAGCAGCCAAGTTCTAGCGGGAGGTGGGTCCTACGAGCAGTACGTC.

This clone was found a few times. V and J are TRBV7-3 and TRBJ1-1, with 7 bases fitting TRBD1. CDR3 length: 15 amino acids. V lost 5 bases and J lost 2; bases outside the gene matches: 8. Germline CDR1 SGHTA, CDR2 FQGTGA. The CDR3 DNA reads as TGTGCCAGCAGCGATGCGACAGGGCAAAACACTGAAGCTTTCTTT. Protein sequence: CASSDATGQNTEAFF.

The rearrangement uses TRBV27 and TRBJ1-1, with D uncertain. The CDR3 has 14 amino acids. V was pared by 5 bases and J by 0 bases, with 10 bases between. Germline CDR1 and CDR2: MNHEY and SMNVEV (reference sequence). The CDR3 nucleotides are TGTGCCAGCAGTGGAACAGAGATGAACACTGAAGCTTTCTTT. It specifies CASSGTEMNTEAFF.

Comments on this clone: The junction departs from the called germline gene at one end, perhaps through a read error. The CDR3 region is CSSSLGLETGELFF. DNA for the CDR3: TGTTCCAGCAGCCTCGGACTAGAGACCGGGGAGCTGTTTTTT. The J gene is TRBJ2-2, the V gene TRBV7-9; 7 bases align to TRBD2. CDR1 is SEHNR and CDR2 is FQNEAQ in the germline V gene (reference sequence). The CDR3 is made up of 14 amino acids.